This T cell receptor beta chain derives from a study of T-cell memory formation after mild COVID-19. Study findings and constraints: Among CD4+ contracting clones, most were CM and EM, and CD8+ ones EMRA. Some clones that responded turned up in pre-infection memory, which suggests that cross-reactive memory joined in.

Each CDR3 protein is one row after TCRdb ran MiXCR on the 5' RACE reads. The sample has about 130,000 distinct CDR3 sequences, approximately 15% seen once. With respect to this clonotype: Its antigen is currently unknown.

Per germline, CDR1 KGHDR and CDR2 SFDVKD. Trimming removed 9 bases at V and 10 bases at J, with 18 bases between. This CDR3 spans 14 amino acids. Sequenced input: PBMCs or a T cell subset sorted from them (not recorded which). The source is a man aged 18 to 29 who had mild COVID-19 (a few samples of this study predate the infection). Cell type and time point are not known. This rearrangement joins TRBV24-1 to TRBJ1-6, with no clear D. The CDR3 spells CATRASVEGSPLHF. The CDR3, as DNA: TGTGCCACCCGCGCGTCAGTCGAAGGGTCACCCCTCCACTTT.